These T cell receptor beta chains were read from a single sample in a study of cytomegalovirus exposure and HLA in healthy donors. The protocol was immunoSEQ multiplex PCR, while the TCRdb copy is restricted to in-frame clones and leaves out a portion. This sample has some 130,000 clones; approximately 86% occur once, and the top ten carry over 1.5%. Sequenced: PBMCs. These receptors came from a boy between 10 and 17 years old in good health and CMV-seronegative. CDR3s include the opening cysteine and the closing phenylalanine or tryptophan. D genes are given only for firm matches. Expanded clones are given a class, and other clones once, few, many or no size at all.

V gene	D gene	J gene	clone size	CDR3 protein	CDR3 DNA
TRBV7-8	.	TRBJ1-5	.	CASSLAQAQPQHF	TGTGCCAGCAGCTTAGCGCAAGCTCAGCCCCAGCATTTT
TRBV29-1	.	TRBJ1-2	.	CSVERAASNYGYTF	TGCAGCGTTGAACGCGCCGCCTCTAACTATGGCTACACCTTC
TRBV9	.	TRBJ2-3	.	CASSEGGASVADTQYF	TGTGCCAGCAGCGAGGGGGGGGCATCAGTGGCAGATACGCAGTATTTT
TRBV6-5	.	TRBJ2-3	.	CASKYTDTQYF	TGTGCCAGCAAATACACAGATACGCAGTATTTT
TRBV9	TRBD1	TRBJ1-2	once	CASSVGGQVLYGYTF	TGTGCCAGCAGCGTAGGGGGACAGGTACTCTATGGCTACACCTTC
TRBV27	.	TRBJ2-5	.	CASSPNQETQYF	TGTGCCAGCAGTCCTAACCAAGAGACCCAGTACTTC
TRBV15	.	TRBJ2-2	.	CATSTGEGPGELFF	TGTGCCACCAGTACCGGGGAAGGGCCCGGGGAGCTGTTTTTT
TRBV19	.	TRBJ1-5	.	CASTLRGARGNQPQHF	TGTGCCAGTACTCTTCGGGGGGCGAGGGGCAATCAGCCCCAGCATTTT
TRBV6-4	.	TRBJ1-1	.	CANHKAFF	TGTGCCAACCACAAAGCTTTCTTT
TRBV12-5	.	TRBJ2-5	.	CASGPEQDPVGRETQYF	TGTGCTAGTGGTCCAGAACAGGACCCCGTGGGTAGAGAGACCCAGTACTTC
TRBV30	.	TRBJ2-3	.	CAWSAMSPGQGSIDTQYF	TGTGCCTGGAGTGCCATGTCCCCGGGGCAGGGGTCAATAGATACGCAGTATTTT
TRBV19	.	TRBJ2-1	.	CASSIQRQVYYNEQFF	TGTGCCAGTAGTATTCAGCGACAGGTCTATTACAATGAGCAGTTCTTC
TRBV19	.	TRBJ1-1	.	CASRTTANTEAFF	TGTGCCAGTAGAACGACAGCCAACACTGAAGCTTTCTTT
TRBV4-1	.	TRBJ2-3	.	CASSQFPGRSPTDTQYF	TGCGCCAGCAGCCAATTTCCGGGGAGGTCTCCCACAGATACGCAGTATTTT
TRBV4-1	TRBD1	TRBJ1-1	.	CASSQLLGQGAGTEAFF	TGCGCCAGCAGCCAACTTCTCGGACAGGGGGCTGGCACTGAAGCTTTCTTT
TRBV7-2	TRBD2	TRBJ2-5	.	CASSNSGGETQYF	TGTGCCAGCAGCAACAGCGGGGGTGAGACCCAGTACTTC
TRBV18	TRBD1	TRBJ1-5	.	CASSPRGDSFSNQPQHF	TGTGCCAGCTCACCACGTGGGGACAGTTTTAGCAATCAGCCCCAGCATTTT
TRBV6-1	.	TRBJ1-5	.	CASSERAGHYSQPQHF	TGTGCCAGCAGTGAAAGGGCAGGGCATTATAGTCAGCCCCAGCATTTT
TRBV9	TRBD2	TRBJ2-1	.	CASSLLAGSGYNEQFF	TGTGCCAGCAGCCTACTAGCGGGATCCGGCTACAATGAGCAGTTCTTC
TRBV4-3	.	TRBJ2-3	.	CASSQDGSTDTQYF	TGCGCCAGCAGCCAAGATGGCAGCACAGATACGCAGTATTTT
TRBV5-4	.	TRBJ1-1	.	CASLRGRGDTEAFF	TGTGCCAGTTTACGGGGTCGGGGGGACACTGAAGCTTTCTTT
TRBV14	.	TRBJ2-4	.	CASSQEYEDTQYF	TGTGCCAGCAGCCAAGAATATGAGGACACCCAGTACTTC
TRBV6-1	TRBD2	TRBJ2-1	.	CATAQTSGDYNEQFF	TGTGCCACCGCTCAAACTAGCGGAGATTACAATGAGCAGTTCTTC
TRBV19	.	TRBJ2-7	once	CASSIQGSYEQYF	TGTGCCAGTAGTATCCAGGGAAGCTACGAGCAGTACTTC
TRBV4-3	.	TRBJ1-2	.	CASSQDDRNYGYTF	TGCGCCAGCAGCCAAGACGACAGGAACTATGGCTACACCTTC
TRBV30	.	TRBJ2-3	.	CAWSVLGGGTDTQYF	TGTGCCTGGAGTGTACTTGGAGGAGGCACAGATACGCAGTATTTT
TRBV28	.	TRBJ2-2	.	CASSLGWTGRKNTGELFF	TGTGCCAGCAGTTTAGGGTGGACGGGGAGGAAGAACACCGGGGAGCTGTTTTTT
TRBV7-5	.	TRBJ2-7	.	CVRSHRQGHYEQYF	TGTGTCAGAAGCCATCGACAGGGGCACTACGAGCAGTACTTC
TRBV29-1	.	TRBJ2-6	.	CSVESPGSGANVLTF	TGCAGCGTTGAATCCCCAGGAAGCGGGGCCAACGTCCTGACTTTC
TRBV5-1	.	TRBJ1-1	.	CASSAETSGFTEAFF	TGCGCCAGCAGCGCAGAGACGTCAGGGTTCACTGAAGCTTTCTTT
TRBV7-9	.	TRBJ1-1	few	CSSSYMNTEAFF	TGTTCCAGCAGCTACATGAACACTGAAGCTTTCTTT
TRBV7-2	.	TRBJ1-1	.	CASSSHRDTEAFF	TGTGCCAGCAGCTCCCACAGGGACACTGAAGCTTTCTTT
TRBV2	TRBD1	TRBJ1-5	.	CASSGTGRQPQHF	TGTGCCAGCAGTGGGACAGGGAGACAGCCCCAGCATTTT
TRBV19	.	TRBJ2-7	.	CASSWQSAYEQYF	TGTGCCAGTAGTTGGCAGAGCGCCTACGAGCAGTACTTC
TRBV6-6	TRBD2	TRBJ2-2	.	CASSYGALAGSGELFF	TGTGCCAGCAGTTACGGGGCCCTAGCGGGAAGTGGGGAGCTGTTTTTT
TRBV19	TRBD1	TRBJ2-2	.	CASRQGTDTGELFF	TGTGCCAGTCGACAGGGGACGGACACCGGGGAGCTGTTTTTT
TRBV29-1	.	TRBJ2-7	.	CSVEGEIYEQYF	TGCAGCGTCGAGGGTGAGATCTACGAGCAGTACTTC
TRBV2	.	TRBJ2-5	.	CASSESEYQETQYF	TGTGCCAGCAGTGAATCTGAGTACCAAGAGACCCAGTACTTC
TRBV7-2	.	TRBJ2-2	.	CASSQLQGSGELFF	TGTGCCAGCAGCCAACTACAGGGATCCGGGGAGCTGTTTTTT
TRBV4-1	.	TRBJ1-2	.	CASSQTPARVKNYGYTF	TGCGCCAGCAGCCAAACCCCGGCCAGGGTAAAGAACTATGGCTACACCTTC
TRBV9	TRBD1	TRBJ2-1	once	CASSATGGRLNEQFF	TGTGCCAGCAGCGCGACAGGGGGCCGTCTCAATGAGCAGTTCTTC
TRBV19	.	TRBJ2-7	.	CASRRGPSGEQYF	TGTGCCAGTAGGCGGGGGCCCTCCGGGGAGCAGTACTTC
TRBV5-1	.	TRBJ2-7	.	CASSADTPLYEQYF	TGCGCCAGCAGCGCGGACACCCCTTTGTACGAGCAGTACTTC
TRBV27	.	TRBJ2-7	.	CASSLAGAQQYF	TGTGCCAGCAGTTTAGCTGGGGCTCAGCAGTACTTC
TRBV7-9	TRBD1	TRBJ1-6	.	CASSQTGDNSPLHF	TGTGCCAGCAGCCAAACAGGGGATAATTCACCCCTCCACTTT
TRBV6-1	.	TRBJ1-2	once	CASTEGKWSEGYTF	TGTGCCAGCACGGAGGGGAAGTGGAGTGAAGGCTACACCTTC
TRBV6-1	.	TRBJ1-1	few	CASFRFDTEAFF	TGTGCCAGCTTCCGGTTCGACACTGAAGCTTTCTTT
TRBV5-6	.	TRBJ2-7	.	CASSLVTGIYEQYF	TGTGCCAGCAGCTTGGTAACAGGGATATACGAGCAGTACTTC
TRBV14	.	TRBJ1-1	.	CASSPREGWTTEAFF	TGTGCCAGCAGCCCCCGGGAGGGCTGGACCACTGAAGCTTTCTTT